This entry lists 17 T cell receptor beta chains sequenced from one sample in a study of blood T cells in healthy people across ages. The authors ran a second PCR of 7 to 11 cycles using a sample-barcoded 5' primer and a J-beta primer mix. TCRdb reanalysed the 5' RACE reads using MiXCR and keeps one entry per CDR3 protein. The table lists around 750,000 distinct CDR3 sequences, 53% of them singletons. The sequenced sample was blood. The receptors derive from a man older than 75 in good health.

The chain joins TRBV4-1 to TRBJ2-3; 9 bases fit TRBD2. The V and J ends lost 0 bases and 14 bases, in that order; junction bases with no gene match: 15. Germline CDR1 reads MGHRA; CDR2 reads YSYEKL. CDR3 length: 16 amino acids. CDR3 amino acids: CASSQENSGRGRYAYF. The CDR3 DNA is TGCGCCAGCAGCCAAGAGAATAGCGGGAGAGGCAGATACGCGTATTTT.

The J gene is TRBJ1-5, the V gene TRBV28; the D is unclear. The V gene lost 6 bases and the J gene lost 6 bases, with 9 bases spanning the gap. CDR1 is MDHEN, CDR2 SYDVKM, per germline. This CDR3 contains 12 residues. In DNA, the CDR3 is TGTGCCAGCAGCCAGGACCCTCAGCCCCAGCATTTT. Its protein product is CASSQDPQPQHF. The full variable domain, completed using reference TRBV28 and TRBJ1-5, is DVKVTQSSRYLVKRTGEKVFLECVQDMDHENMFWYRQDPGLGLRLIYFSYDVKMKEKGDIPEGYSVSREKKERFSLILESASTNQTSMYLCASSQDPQPQHFGDGTRLSIL.

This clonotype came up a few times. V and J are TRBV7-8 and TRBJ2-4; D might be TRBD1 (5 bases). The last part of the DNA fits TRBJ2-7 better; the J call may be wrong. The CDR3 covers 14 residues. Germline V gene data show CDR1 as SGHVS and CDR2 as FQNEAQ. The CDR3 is CASSLGTTTYEQYF. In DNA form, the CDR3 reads TGTGCCAGCAGCTTAGGGACAACTACCTACGAGCAGTACTTC.

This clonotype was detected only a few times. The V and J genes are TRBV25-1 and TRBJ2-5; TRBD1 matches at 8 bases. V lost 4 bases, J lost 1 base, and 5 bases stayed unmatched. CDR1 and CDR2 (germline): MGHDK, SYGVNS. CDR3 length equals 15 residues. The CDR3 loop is CASSGTGRSQETQYF. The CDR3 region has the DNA TGTGCCAGCAGTGGGACAGGGAGAAGCCAAGAGACCCAGTACTTC.

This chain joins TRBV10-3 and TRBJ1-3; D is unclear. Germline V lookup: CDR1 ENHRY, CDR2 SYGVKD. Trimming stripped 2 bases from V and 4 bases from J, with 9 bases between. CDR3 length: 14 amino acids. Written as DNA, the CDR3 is TGTGCCATCAGTGAGGGGTATTTCGGAAACACCATATATTTT. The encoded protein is CAISEGYFGNTIYF.

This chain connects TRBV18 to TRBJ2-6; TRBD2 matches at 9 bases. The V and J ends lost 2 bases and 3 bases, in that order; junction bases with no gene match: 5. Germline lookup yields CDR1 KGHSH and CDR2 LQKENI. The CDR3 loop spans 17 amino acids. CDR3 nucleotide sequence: TGTGCCAGCTCACCATCGACTAGCGGCCTTGGGGCCAACGTCCTGACTTTC. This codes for CASSPSTSGLGANVLTF. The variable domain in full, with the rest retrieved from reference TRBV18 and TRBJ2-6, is NAGVMQNPRHLVRRRGQEARLRCSPMKGHSHVYWYRQLPEEGLKFMVYLQKENIIDESGMPKERFSAEFPKEGPSILRIQQVVRGDSAAYFCASSPSTSGLGANVLTFGAGSRLTVL.

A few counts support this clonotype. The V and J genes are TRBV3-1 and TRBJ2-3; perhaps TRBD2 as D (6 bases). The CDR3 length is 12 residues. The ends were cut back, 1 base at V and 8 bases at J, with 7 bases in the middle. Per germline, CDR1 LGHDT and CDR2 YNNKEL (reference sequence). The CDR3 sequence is CASSQGDFTQYF. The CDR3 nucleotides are TGTGCCAGCAGCCAAGGGGACTTTACGCAGTATTTT.

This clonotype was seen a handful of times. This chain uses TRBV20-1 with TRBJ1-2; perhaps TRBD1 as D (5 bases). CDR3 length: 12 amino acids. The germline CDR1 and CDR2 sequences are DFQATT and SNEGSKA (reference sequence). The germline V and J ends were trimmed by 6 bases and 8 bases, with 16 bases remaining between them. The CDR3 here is CSAIRQGYGYTF. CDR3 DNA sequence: TGCAGTGCAATTCGCCAGGGTTACGGCTACACCTTC.

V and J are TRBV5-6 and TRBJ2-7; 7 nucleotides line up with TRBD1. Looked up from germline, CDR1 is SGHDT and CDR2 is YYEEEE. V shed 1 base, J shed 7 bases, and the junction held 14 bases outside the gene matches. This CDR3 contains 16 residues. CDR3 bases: TGTGCCAGCAGCTTGTCCGGGGTAGGGGGCGGCAATGAGCAGTACTTC. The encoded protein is CASSLSGVGGGNEQYF.

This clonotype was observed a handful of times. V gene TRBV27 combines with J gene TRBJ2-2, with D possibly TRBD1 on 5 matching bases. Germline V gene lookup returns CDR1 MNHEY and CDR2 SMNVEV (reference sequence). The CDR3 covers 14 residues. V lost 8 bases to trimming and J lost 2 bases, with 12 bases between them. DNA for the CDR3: TGTGCCAGCTGTCAACAGGATAACACCGGGGAGCTGTTTTTT. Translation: CASCQQDNTGELFF.

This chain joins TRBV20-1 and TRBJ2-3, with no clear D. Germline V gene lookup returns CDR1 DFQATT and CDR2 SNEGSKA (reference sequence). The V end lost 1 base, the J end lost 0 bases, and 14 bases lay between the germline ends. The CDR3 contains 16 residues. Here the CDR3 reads CSARGWVRISTDTQYF. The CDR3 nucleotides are TGCAGTGCTAGAGGTTGGGTAAGGATTAGCACAGATACGCAGTATTTT.

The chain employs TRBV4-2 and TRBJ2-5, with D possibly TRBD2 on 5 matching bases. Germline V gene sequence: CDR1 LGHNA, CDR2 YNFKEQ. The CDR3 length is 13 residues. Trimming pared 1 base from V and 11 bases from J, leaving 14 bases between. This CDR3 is CASSQGLASYQYF. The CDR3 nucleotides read TGTGCCAGCAGCCAAGGTCTAGCAAGCTATCAGTACTTC.

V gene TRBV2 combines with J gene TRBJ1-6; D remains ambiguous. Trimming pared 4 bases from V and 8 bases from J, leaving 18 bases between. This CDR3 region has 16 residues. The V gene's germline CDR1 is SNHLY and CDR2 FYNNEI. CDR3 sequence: CASSGGPGDRDSPLHF. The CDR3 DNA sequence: TGTGCCAGCAGTGGGGGTCCGGGTGACCGAGATTCACCCCTCCACTTT.

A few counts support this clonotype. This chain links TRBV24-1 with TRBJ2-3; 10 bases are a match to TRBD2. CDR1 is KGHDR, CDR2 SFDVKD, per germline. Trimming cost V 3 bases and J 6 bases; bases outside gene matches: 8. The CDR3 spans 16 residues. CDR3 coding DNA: TGTGCCACCAGTGATCCGAGCGGGAGGGCCGCGGATACGCAGTATTTT. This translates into CATSDPSGRAADTQYF.

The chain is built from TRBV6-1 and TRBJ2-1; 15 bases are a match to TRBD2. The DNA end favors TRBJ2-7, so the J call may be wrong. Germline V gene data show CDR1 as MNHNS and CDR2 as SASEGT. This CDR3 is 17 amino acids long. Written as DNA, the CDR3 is TGTGCCAGCAGCAGGACGGGACTAGCGGGAGGATACAATGAGCAGTACTTC. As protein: CASSRTGLAGGYNEQYF.

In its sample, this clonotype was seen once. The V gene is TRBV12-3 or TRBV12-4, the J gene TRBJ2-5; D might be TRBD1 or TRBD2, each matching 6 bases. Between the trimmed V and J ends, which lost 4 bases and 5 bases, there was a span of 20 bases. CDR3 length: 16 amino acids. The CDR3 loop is CASSSWTAGSGETQYF. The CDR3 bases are TGTGCCAGCAGTTCCTGGACAGCCGGGAGTGGGGAGACCCAGTACTTC.

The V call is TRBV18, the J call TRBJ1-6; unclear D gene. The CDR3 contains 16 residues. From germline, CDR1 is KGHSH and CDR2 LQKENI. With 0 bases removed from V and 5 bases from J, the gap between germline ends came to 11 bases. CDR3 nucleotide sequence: TGTGCCAGCTCACCACCAGCGGGCATCAATAATTCACCCCTCCACTTT. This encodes CASSPPAGINNSPLHF.